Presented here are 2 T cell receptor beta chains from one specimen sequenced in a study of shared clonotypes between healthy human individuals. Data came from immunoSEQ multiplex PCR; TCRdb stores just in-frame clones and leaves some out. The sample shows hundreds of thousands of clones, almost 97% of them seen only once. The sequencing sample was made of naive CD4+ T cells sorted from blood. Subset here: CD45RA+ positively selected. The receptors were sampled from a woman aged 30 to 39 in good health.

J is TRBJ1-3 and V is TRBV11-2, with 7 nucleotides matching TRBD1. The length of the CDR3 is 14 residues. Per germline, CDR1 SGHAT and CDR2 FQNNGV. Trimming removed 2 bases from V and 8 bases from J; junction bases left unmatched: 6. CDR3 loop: CASSLRTGPYTIYF. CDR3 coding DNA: TGTGCCAGCAGCTTAAGGACAGGTCCGTACACCATATATTTT.

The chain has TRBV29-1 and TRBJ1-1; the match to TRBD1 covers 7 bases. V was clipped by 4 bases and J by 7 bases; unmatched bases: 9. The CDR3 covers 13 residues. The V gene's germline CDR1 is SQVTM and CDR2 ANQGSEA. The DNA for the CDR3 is TGCAGCGTTGGGGCAGGGGGAGGTGGTGAAGCTTTCTTT. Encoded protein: CSVGAGGGGEAFF.